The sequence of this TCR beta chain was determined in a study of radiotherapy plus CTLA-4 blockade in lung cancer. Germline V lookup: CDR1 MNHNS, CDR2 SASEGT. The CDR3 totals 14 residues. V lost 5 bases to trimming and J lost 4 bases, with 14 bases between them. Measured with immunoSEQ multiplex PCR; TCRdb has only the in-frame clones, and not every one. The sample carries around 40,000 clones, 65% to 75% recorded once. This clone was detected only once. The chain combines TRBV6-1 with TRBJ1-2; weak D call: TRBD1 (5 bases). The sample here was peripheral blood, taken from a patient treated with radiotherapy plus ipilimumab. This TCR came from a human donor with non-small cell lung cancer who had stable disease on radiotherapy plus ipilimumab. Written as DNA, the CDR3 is TGTGCCAGCAGTCTCATGGGGGGTAGCTATGGCTACACCTTC. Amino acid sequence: CASSLMGGSYGYTF.